The rows below give T cell receptor beta chains drawn from one sample of a study of cytomegalovirus exposure and HLA in healthy donors. The data were produced by immunoSEQ multiplex PCR, yet TCRdb's version contains in-frame clones alone and is incomplete. The sample lists fewer than 150,000 clones, around 79% occurring once. Sequenced material: PBMCs. The receptors stem from a woman aged 40 to 50 in good health and CMV-seronegative. CDR3s include the opening cysteine and the closing phenylalanine or tryptophan. D genes are given only for firm matches. Expanded clones get a size class; other rows say once, few or many, or leave the size out.

TRBV5-1	TRBD2	few	TRBJ2-1	CASSLLPAGLGDEQFF	TGCGCCAGCAGCTTGTTGCCAGCGGGGCTAGGGGATGAGCAGTTCTTC
TRBV6-5	-	few	TRBJ1-2	CASSYWKSSGGYTF	TGTGCCAGCAGTTACTGGAAGTCAAGCGGGGGCTACACCTTC
TRBV18	TRBD1	many	TRBJ2-2	CASSPPTGGNTGELFF	TGTGCCAGCTCACCACCAACAGGGGGGAACACCGGGGAGCTGTTTTTT
TRBV9	-	-	TRBJ1-2	CASSSNKREGGYTF	TGTGCCAGCAGCTCTAACAAGAGGGAGGGTGGCTACACCTTC
TRBV10-3	TRBD2	-	TRBJ2-1	CAIAPSGGHNEQFF	TGTGCCATCGCCCCTAGCGGGGGCCATAATGAGCAGTTCTTC
TRBV27	-	-	TRBJ2-3	CASSLWGQGADTQYF	TGTGCCAGCAGTTTATGGGGGCAGGGAGCAGATACGCAGTATTTT
TRBV6-5	-	-	TRBJ2-1	CASSYSGGPHNEQFF	TGTGCCAGCAGTTACTCGGGTGGGCCCCACAATGAGCAGTTCTTC
TRBV21-1	-	-	TRBJ2-7	CASDSVEPQGAEEQYF	TGTGCCAGCGATTCAGTTGAACCACAGGGGGCTGAAGAGCAGTACTTC
TRBV28	-	-	TRBJ1-2	CASSLDRKYGYTF	TGTGCCAGCAGTTTAGACAGAAAGTATGGCTACACCTTC
TRBV11-1	-	-	TRBJ2-3	CASSLGGGGYTDTQYF	TGTGCCAGCAGCTTGGGGGGCGGGGGCTACACAGATACGCAGTATTTT
TRBV6-5	-	-	TRBJ2-7	CASTSITRGIYEQYF	TGTGCCAGCACCTCAATTACCCGGGGGATCTACGAGCAGTACTTC
TRBV7-7	TRBD2	-	TRBJ2-1	CASSLGLAGGDEQFF	TGTGCTAGCAGCTTAGGACTAGCGGGAGGGGATGAGCAGTTCTTC
TRBV6-6	-	once	TRBJ2-1	CASSYSNAVYNEQFF	TGTGCCAGCAGTTACTCGAATGCGGTCTACAATGAGCAGTTCTTC
TRBV4-3	TRBD1	-	TRBJ2-7	CASSPGQGREQYF	TGCGCCAGCAGCCCTGGACAGGGGAGAGAGCAGTACTTC
TRBV10-2	TRBD1	-	TRBJ1-4	CASSELDRGDEKLFF	TGCGCCAGCAGTGAGTTGGACAGGGGGGATGAAAAACTGTTTTTT